Here is one T cell receptor beta chain with its context. As yet, its antigen is unknown. This entry belongs to a study of T cell responses to AZD1222 COVID-19 vaccine. Points from the study as a whole: The study reported that nearly half of spike-specific TCRs target unmutated variant regions.

Assay: immunoSEQ multiplex PCR; the TCRdb copy retains only in-frame clones and omits some. The profile covers some 110,000 clones, with about four fifths appearing a single time and about 9.7% taken by the ten largest. CDR1 and CDR2 from the germline V gene are KGHSH and LQKENI. This CDR3 spans 14 amino acids. V was shortened by 1 base and J by 3 bases, with 10 bases between the two germline ends. The source material was peripheral blood, sampled on day 0 of AZD1222 vaccination. The TCR originated in an adult in good health. The gene calls are TRBV18 and TRBJ2-7; D gene unclear. CDR3 amino acids: CASSPLGENYEQYF. The CDR3, as DNA: TGTGCCAGCTCACCACTTGGAGAAAACTACGAGCAGTACTTC.